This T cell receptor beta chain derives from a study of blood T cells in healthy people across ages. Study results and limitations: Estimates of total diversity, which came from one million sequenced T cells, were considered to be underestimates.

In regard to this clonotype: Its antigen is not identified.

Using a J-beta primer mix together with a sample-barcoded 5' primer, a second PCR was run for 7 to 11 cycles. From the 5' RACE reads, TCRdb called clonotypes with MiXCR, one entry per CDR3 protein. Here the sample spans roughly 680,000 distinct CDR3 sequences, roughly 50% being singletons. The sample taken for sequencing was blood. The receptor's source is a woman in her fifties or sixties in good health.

The CDR3 DNA reads TGTGCCAGCAGTGCCGGGTTTGACGGCTACACCTTC. This sequence encodes CASSAGFDGYTF. The chain is built from TRBV2 and TRBJ1-2; D is uncertain. The CDR3 is 12 amino acids. Germline V gene lookup returns CDR1 SNHLY and CDR2 FYNNEI. The V end lost 4 bases, the J end lost 8 bases, and 11 bases lay between the germline ends.